Below are 18 T cell receptor beta chains sequenced from a single sample in a study of long-term antiretroviral therapy in people with HIV. Run at survey level, the immunoSEQ assay was version v3.0. Data came from immunoSEQ multiplex PCR; TCRdb stores just in-frame clones and leaves some out. The sample has some 24,000 clones; about 76% are singletons. Sample: unsorted PBMCs, taken at the start of antiretroviral therapy, before treatment. These receptors came from a woman between 18 and 30 years old with HIV.

This chain connects TRBV10-3 to TRBJ1-1; TRBD1 is a possible D gene (5 bases). The CDR3 covers 15 residues. Germline V gene sequence: CDR1 ENHRY, CDR2 SYGVKD. The germline V and J ends were trimmed by 0 bases and 0 bases, with 8 bases remaining between them. The CDR3: CAISESDRMNTEAFF. CDR3 in DNA: TGTGCCATCAGTGAGTCAGACAGAATGAACACTGAAGCTTTCTTT.

This chain uses TRBV5-1 with TRBJ2-1; 11 bases align to TRBD2. Trimming cost V 4 bases and J 9 bases; bases outside gene matches: 9. This CDR3 has 15 residues. CDR1 is SGHRS, CDR2 YFSETQ, per germline. The CDR3 DNA is TGCGCCAGCAGCGATGGGGCTAGCGGGAGGATTGAGCAGTTCTTC. Its translation: CASSDGASGRIEQFF.

The chain links TRBV27 to TRBJ1-5; D is perhaps TRBD1 (5 bases). Germline V gene sequence: CDR1 MNHEY, CDR2 SMNVEV (reference sequence). The CDR3 has 16 residues. Trimming shortened V by 5 bases and J by 0 bases, and 14 bases separated the two germline ends. The CDR3 protein is CASSRGGFFSNQPQHF. For the CDR3, the DNA is TGTGCCAGCAGTCGGGGCGGCTTCTTTAGCAATCAGCCCCAGCATTTT.

The CDR3 is CASTPSGGTYEQYF. The CDR3 coding sequence is TGTGCCAGCACCCCTAGCGGAGGAACTTACGAGCAGTACTTC. The chain recombines TRBV27 with TRBJ2-7; 7 nucleotides align to TRBD2. Germline values: CDR1 MNHEY, CDR2 SMNVEV (reference sequence). The J segment lost 4 bases and the V segment lost 7 bases, leaving 10 bases of the junction unmatched. The CDR3 contains 14 residues.

This sequence joins TRBV18 and TRBJ2-3; D may be TRBD2 (5 bases). Germline CDR1 KGHSH, CDR2 LQKENI. This CDR3 comprises 18 residues. V dropped 3 bases and J dropped 8 bases, with 27 bases sitting between them. The CDR3: CASSPRVPLGSSDITQYF. The CDR3, as DNA: TGTGCCAGCTCACCGAGGGTTCCTCTAGGATCCTCTGATATTACGCAGTATTTT.

The chain couples TRBV5-4 to TRBJ1-1; no firm D call. Trimming took 7 bases from V and 0 from J, leaving 13 bases between them. Germline CDR1 is SGHNT and CDR2 is YYREEE (reference sequence). The CDR3 covers 14 residues. CDR3 nucleotide sequence: TGTGCCAGCCGAATCGACCGGGTGAACACTGAAGCTTTCTTT. Protein: CASRIDRVNTEAFF.

V gene TRBV6-1 combines with J gene TRBJ1-2; D possibly corresponds to TRBD1 (5 bases). V was shortened by 4 bases and J by 4 bases, with 7 bases between the two germline ends. CDR1 is MNHNS and CDR2 is SASEGT in the germline V gene. The CDR3 spans 12 residues. The CDR3 DNA is TGTGCCAGCAGTGGGGACGTCTATGGCTACACCTTC. Protein product: CASSGDVYGYTF.

The chain links TRBV5-1 to TRBJ1-1; D is unclear. The CDR3 length is 13 residues. Germline V gives CDR1 SGHRS, CDR2 YFSETQ. With 4 bases removed from V and 1 base from J, the gap between germline ends came to 8 bases. CDR3 loop: CASSRGRNTEAFF. CDR3 coding DNA: TGCGCCAGCAGCCGTGGACGGAACACTGAAGCTTTCTTT.

The chain joins TRBV5-6 to TRBJ1-5; D might be TRBD1 (5 bases). V lost 3 bases, J lost 6 bases, and 16 bases lay in between. The CDR3 has 15 amino acids. Per germline, CDR1 SGHDT and CDR2 YYEEEE. The DNA of the CDR3 is TGTGCCAGCAGCTCCGGGCCAGGGCAATCTCAGCCCCAGCATTTT. It specifies CASSSGPGQSQPQHF.

This chain joins TRBV6-6 and TRBJ1-2; D is possibly TRBD1 (6 bases). Germline V gene sequence: CDR1 MNHNY, CDR2 SVGAGI (reference sequence). V was shortened by 2 bases and J by 4 bases, with 11 bases between the two germline ends. The length of the CDR3 is 14 residues. The CDR3 DNA follows: TGTGCCAGCAGTTACCAGGGGCAGGGCTATGGCTACACCTTC. Residues: CASSYQGQGYGYTF.

The chain couples TRBV30 to TRBJ2-7, with TRBD2 as a possible D gene (5 bases). CDR1 is GTSNPN and CDR2 is SVGIG in the germline V gene (reference sequence). The CDR3 contains 11 residues. Between the trimmed V and J ends, which lost 5 bases and 3 bases, there was a span of 8 bases. DNA of the CDR3: TGTGCCTGGGGGAGTAACTACGAGCAGTACTTC. This sequence encodes CAWGSNYEQYF.

This chain links TRBV27 with TRBJ1-2; 7 bases line up with TRBD1. The CDR3 runs 15 residues. J gave up 8 bases and V 4 bases, and 13 bases lay outside the gene matches. The germline V gene encodes CDR1 MNHEY and CDR2 SMNVEV (reference sequence). CDR3 DNA sequence: TGTGCCAGCAGTTCCCTGGACAGGTTGAGGGAGGGCTACACCTTC. Protein: CASSSLDRLREGYTF.

The chain couples TRBV7-9 to TRBJ2-7; D gene uncertain. CDR3 length equals 11 residues. The germline gives CDR1 SEHNR, CDR2 FQNEAQ (reference sequence). V lost 5 bases and J 3 bases, leaving 5 bases between the germline ends. The CDR3, as DNA: TGTGCCAGCAGCCCTAGCTACGAGCAGTACTTC. This gives the protein CASSPSYEQYF.

This clone was observed once. The chain joins TRBV28 to TRBJ1-5; 8 positions agree with TRBD1. Germline trimming cut 3 bases from V and 3 bases from J; bases unmatched to any gene: 4. From germline, CDR1 is MDHEN and CDR2 SYDVKM. The CDR3 has 15 amino acids. CDR3 amino acids: CASSFRTGNNQPQHF. The CDR3, as DNA: TGTGCCAGCAGTTTCCGGACAGGGAACAATCAGCCCCAGCATTTT.

The rearrangement uses TRBV11-2 and TRBJ2-5, with a weak D call TRBD1 (5 bases). Germline V gene lookup returns CDR1 SGHAT and CDR2 FQNNGV. This CDR3 is 15 amino acids long. V lost 1 base and J 1 base, leaving 10 bases between the germline ends. The CDR3 here is CASSLGQGTQETQYF. The CDR3 nucleotides are TGTGCCAGCAGCTTAGGTCAGGGTACCCAAGAGACCCAGTACTTC. The variable domain in full, with the rest retrieved from reference TRBV11-2 and TRBJ2-5, is EAGVAQSPRYKIIEKRQSVAFWCNPISGHATLYWYQQILGQGPKLLIQFQNNGVVDDSQLPKDRFSAERLKGVDSTLKIQPAKLEDSAVYLCASSLGQGTQETQYFGPGTRLLVL.

The gene calls are TRBV7-9 and TRBJ2-7; 10 bases align to TRBD1. The CDR3 sequence is 16 residues long. With V trimmed by 5 bases and J by 1 base, 8 bases remained unmatched. Germline values: CDR1 SEHNR, CDR2 FQNEAQ (reference sequence). Here the CDR3 reads CASSDWTGGKSYEQYF. CDR3 in DNA: TGTGCCAGCAGCGACTGGACAGGGGGTAAATCCTACGAGCAGTACTTC. Full variable domain (rest looked up from reference TRBV7-9 and TRBJ2-7): DTGVSQNPRHKITKRGQNVTFRCDPISEHNRLYWYRQTLGQGPEFLTYFQNEAQLEKSRLLSDRFSAERPKGSFSTLEIQRTEQGDSAMYLCASSDWTGGKSYEQYFGPGTRLTVT.

This clone is large in the sample. This chain links TRBV5-6 with TRBJ1-4; TRBD1 aligns across 7 bases. The V and J ends lost 3 bases and 6 bases, in that order; junction bases with no gene match: 8. This CDR3 contains 15 residues. Germline CDR1 reads SGHDT; CDR2 reads YYEEEE. CDR3 in amino acids: CASSWGTEKYEKLFF. CDR3 sequence (DNA): TGTGCCAGCAGCTGGGGGACAGAGAAGTATGAAAAACTGTTTTTT.

This chain links TRBV27 with TRBJ1-4, with TRBD1 matching 7 bases. The trim removed 3 bases at V and 8 bases at J, leaving 9 bases unmatched. This CDR3 is 15 amino acids long. The germline V gene has CDR1 MNHEY and CDR2 SMNVEV (reference sequence). For the CDR3, the DNA is TGTGCCAGCAGTTTCATAGGACAGGCGCACGAAAAACTGTTTTTT. Protein product: CASSFIGQAHEKLFF.